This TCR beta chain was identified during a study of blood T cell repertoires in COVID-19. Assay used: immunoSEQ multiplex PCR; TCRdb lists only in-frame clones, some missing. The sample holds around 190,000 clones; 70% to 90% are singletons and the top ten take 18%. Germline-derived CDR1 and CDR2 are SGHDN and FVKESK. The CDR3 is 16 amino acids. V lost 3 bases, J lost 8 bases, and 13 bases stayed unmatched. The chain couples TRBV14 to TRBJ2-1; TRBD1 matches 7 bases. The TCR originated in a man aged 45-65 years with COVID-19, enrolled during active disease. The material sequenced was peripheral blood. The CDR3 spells CASSQRQGNVDDEQFF. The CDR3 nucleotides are TGTGCCAGCAGCCAGAGACAGGGTAATGTGGACGATGAGCAGTTCTTC.